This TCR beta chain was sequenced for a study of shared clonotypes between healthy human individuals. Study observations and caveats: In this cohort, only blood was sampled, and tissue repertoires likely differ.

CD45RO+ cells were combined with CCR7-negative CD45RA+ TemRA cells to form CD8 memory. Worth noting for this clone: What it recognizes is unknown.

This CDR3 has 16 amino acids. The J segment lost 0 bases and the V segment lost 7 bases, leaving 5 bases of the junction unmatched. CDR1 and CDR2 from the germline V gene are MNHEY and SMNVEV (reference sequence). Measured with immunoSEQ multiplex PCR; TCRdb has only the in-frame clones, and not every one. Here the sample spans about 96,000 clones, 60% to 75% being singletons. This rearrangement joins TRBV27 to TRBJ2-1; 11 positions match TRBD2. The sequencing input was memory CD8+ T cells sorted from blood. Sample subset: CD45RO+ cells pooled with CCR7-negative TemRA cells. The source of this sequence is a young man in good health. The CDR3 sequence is CASTRTSGPSYNEQFF. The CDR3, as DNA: TGTGCCAGCACACGGACTAGCGGGCCCTCCTACAATGAGCAGTTCTTC.